The next 8 T cell receptor beta chains were all read from a single sample in a study of T-cell memory formation after mild COVID-19. MiXCR, run by TCRdb on the 5' RACE reads, gives a single entry per CDR3 protein. The data show about 280,000 distinct CDR3 sequences, with 8% to 9% seen just once and under 25% held by the top ten. Source material: PBMCs or a T cell subset sorted from them (not recorded which). Source of these receptors: a man aged 18-30 years who had mild COVID-19 (a few samples of this study predate the infection). Cell type and time point are not known.

The V and J genes are TRBV5-1 and TRBJ2-5; 12 bases fit TRBD2. Germline-derived CDR1 and CDR2 are SGHRS and YFSETQ. V was clipped by 2 bases and J by 1 base; unmatched bases: 3. The CDR3 loop spans 16 amino acids. CDR3 loop: CASSFTSGGLQETQYF. Here the CDR3 DNA reads TGCGCCAGCAGCTTCACTAGCGGGGGGCTCCAAGAGACCCAGTACTTC.

This clonotype was observed a few times. V usage is TRBV7-8 and J usage is TRBJ1-4; D is perhaps TRBD1 (5 bases). This CDR3 comprises 17 residues. Trimming removed 3 bases at V and 8 bases at J, with 22 bases between. The V gene's germline CDR1 is SGHVS and CDR2 FQNEAQ. The CDR3 here is CASSFDPRAGNSEKLFF. DNA of the CDR3: TGTGCCAGCAGCTTTGATCCTAGAGCAGGGAATTCAGAAAAACTGTTTTTT.

The V and J genes are TRBV5-1 and TRBJ2-5; the D gene is possibly TRBD2 (6 bases). The CDR3 contains 14 residues. Trimming pared 0 bases from V and 7 bases from J, leaving 13 bases between. Germline-derived CDR1 and CDR2 are SGHRS and YFSETQ. CDR3 protein: CASSLVLGGGTQYF. CDR3 bases: TGCGCCAGCAGCTTGGTCCTGGGAGGAGGGACCCAGTACTTC. The variable domain in full, with the rest retrieved from reference TRBV5-1 and TRBJ2-5, is KAGVTQTPRYLIKTRGQQVTLSCSPISGHRSVSWYQQTPGQGLQFLFEYFSETQRNKGNFPGRFSGRQFSNSRSEMNVSTLELGDSALYLCASSLVLGGGTQYFGPGTRLLVL.

The rearrangement links TRBV12-3 or TRBV12-4 to TRBJ1-2; a possible D gene is TRBD1 (5 bases). The CDR3 is 13 residues long. The V end lost 6 bases, the J end lost 4 bases, and 12 bases lay between the germline ends. The CDR3 DNA sequence: TGTGCCAGCAGACTGGGACGGTTCTATGGCTACACCTTC. Translated, it gives CASRLGRFYGYTF.

The CDR3 loop is CATSDGTGSSYNEQFF. The CDR3 region has the DNA TGTGCCACCAGTGATGGGACAGGCAGCTCCTACAATGAGCAGTTCTTC. This chain connects TRBV24-1 to TRBJ2-1; 8 nucleotides align to TRBD1. The junction had 3 bases not matched to a gene; V was cut back by 3 bases and J by 0 bases. Germline CDR1 KGHDR, CDR2 SFDVKD. The CDR3 is made up of 16 amino acids.

This clonotype turned up a few times. The V gene is TRBV6-5, the J gene TRBJ1-2; 9 bases fit TRBD1. The CDR3 spans 14 residues. CDR1 MNHEY and CDR2 SVGAGI come from the germline V gene. V was pared by 3 bases and J by 7 bases, with 6 bases of the junction left unmatched. The CDR3 loop reads CASSYQQGAGGYTF. The CDR3 bases are TGTGCCAGCAGTTATCAACAGGGGGCGGGTGGCTACACCTTC.

V and J are TRBV7-9 and TRBJ2-2; D is unresolved. This CDR3 has 15 residues. Trimming took 3 bases from V and 5 from J, leaving 13 bases between them. Germline V gene lookup returns CDR1 SEHNR and CDR2 FQNEAQ (reference sequence). This chain's CDR3 is CASSFFLGQTGELFF. The CDR3 coding sequence is TGTGCCAGCAGCTTTTTTCTAGGGCAAACCGGGGAGCTGTTTTTT.

The chain uses TRBV3-1 and TRBJ2-2; D ambiguous. The germline V gene has CDR1 LGHDT and CDR2 YNNKEL (reference sequence). The CDR3 extends over 16 amino acids. V lost 1 base and J 0 bases, leaving 9 bases between the germline ends. Here the CDR3 reads CASSQVGPSNTGELFF. DNA of the CDR3: TGTGCCAGCAGCCAAGTTGGCCCCTCGAACACCGGGGAGCTGTTTTTT.